The clone carrying this T cell receptor beta chain was observed at least ten times. The antigen remains undetermined. The TCR beta CDR3 regions underwent amplification using RNA transcripts as the source. The HTBI primer set drove a first-round RT-PCR of the TCR CDR3. Each CDR3 protein is one row after TCRdb ran MiXCR on the multiplex PCR reads. The profile shows hundreds of thousands of distinct CDR3 sequences, roughly 14% of them singletons. Duration under 3 months, a NOSPECS grade of at least 4, and a Clinical Activity Score of at least 3 characterized the ophthalmopathy patients. Diagnostic decisions used clinical symptoms, serum thyroxine and TRAb, thyroid ultrasound and orbital computed tomography. Trimming left V 4 bases short and J 3 bases short, with 3 bases between. CDR3 length: 12 residues. The germline V gene encodes CDR1 LGHDT and CDR2 YNNKEL (reference sequence). This sample was taken from a study of T cells in Graves' hyperthyroidism and ophthalmopathy.

Whole-study findings and limits: Separating ophthalmopathy from stable hyperthyroidism was achieved by a 13 V-J model. Ophthalmopathy was predicted by the model a median of roughly 6 months ahead of onset.

The clonotype comes from a man younger than 35 with Graves' ophthalmopathy. The chain joins TRBV3-1 to TRBJ2-2; no definite D call. Input material: blood. The DNA of the CDR3 is TGTGCCAGCAGCCCCTACACCGGGGAGCTGTTTTTT. Translated, it gives CASSPYTGELFF.